This T cell receptor beta chain was profiled in a study of blood T cell repertoires in COVID-19. As for the study in general: The samples span acute and convalescent COVID-19 from the United States, Italy and Spain. T cells, B-cell-depleted T cells, or PBMCs provided the cDNA or gDNA that served as material.

In the authors' workflow: The assay estimated nucleated cells by amplifying reference gene primers. Profiling relied on immunoSEQ multiplex PCR, and the TCRdb table lists in-frame clones only, not all of them. That table furnishes V, J and clone size, whereas the DNA furnished D and trimming. The repertoire consists of 180,000 or so clones, with roughly 89% occurring once and the leading ten covering 3% to 4%. The germline V and J ends were trimmed by 3 bases and 6 bases, with 11 bases remaining between them. CDR3 length: 13 amino acids. The germline V gene encodes CDR1 SEHNR and CDR2 FQNEAQ (reference sequence).

This sequence originates from a man aged 18 to 30 with active or convalescent COVID-19. V and J are TRBV7-9 and TRBJ1-2, with D possibly matching TRBD1 (5 bases). Material for sequencing was peripheral blood. This chain's CDR3 is CASSFRVGDGYTF. The DNA for the CDR3 is TGTGCCAGCAGCTTCAGGGTAGGCGATGGCTACACCTTC. The full variable domain, completed using reference TRBV7-9 and TRBJ1-2, is DTGVSQNPRHKITKRGQNVTFRCDPISEHNRLYWYRQTLGQGPEFLTYFQNEAQLEKSRLLSDRFSAERPKGSFSTLEIQRTEQGDSAMYLCASSFRVGDGYTFGSGTRLTVV.